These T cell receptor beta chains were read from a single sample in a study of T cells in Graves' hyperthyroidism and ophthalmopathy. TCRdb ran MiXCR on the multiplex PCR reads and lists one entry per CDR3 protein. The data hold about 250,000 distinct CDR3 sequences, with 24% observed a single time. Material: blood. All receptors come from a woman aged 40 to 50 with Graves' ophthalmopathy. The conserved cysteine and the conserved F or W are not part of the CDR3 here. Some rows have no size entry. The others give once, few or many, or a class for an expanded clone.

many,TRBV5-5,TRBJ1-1,ASSVAANTEAF
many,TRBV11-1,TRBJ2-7,ASSLAIGGSGTIATYEQY
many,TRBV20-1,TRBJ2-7,SANGAAGNSYEQY
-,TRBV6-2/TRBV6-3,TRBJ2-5,ASSDRLAAQETQY
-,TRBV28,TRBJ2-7,ASKGLAGISYEQY
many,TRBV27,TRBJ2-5,ASSFGTGAQETQY
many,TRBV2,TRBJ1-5,ASERQGSNQPQH
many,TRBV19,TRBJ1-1,AVQKGMNTEAF
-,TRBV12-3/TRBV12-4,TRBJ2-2,ASSLYRGMNTGELY
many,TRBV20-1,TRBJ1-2,SASTSNYGYT
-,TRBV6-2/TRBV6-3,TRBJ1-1,ASSAFEGLRGAF
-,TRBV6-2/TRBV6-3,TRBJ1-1,ASSYSSSNYAF
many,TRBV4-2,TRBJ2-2,ASSQGTAGELF
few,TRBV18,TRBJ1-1,ASSPGSDTEAF
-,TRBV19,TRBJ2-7,ASSRGIGSYEQY
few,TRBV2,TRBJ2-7,ASTRRGTSGQSYEQY
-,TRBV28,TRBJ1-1,ASSSYMEAF
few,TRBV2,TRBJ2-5,ASSDAGGVWETQY
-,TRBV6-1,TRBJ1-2,ASRDPTLQGGYGYT
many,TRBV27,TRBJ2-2,ASSLSASLGTGELL
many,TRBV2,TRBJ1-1,ASKPDGNTEAF
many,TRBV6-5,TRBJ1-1,ASSYPPSFMNTEAF
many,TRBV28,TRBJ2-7,ASSKRGVYEQY
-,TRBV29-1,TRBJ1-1,SGCLDRGGKAY
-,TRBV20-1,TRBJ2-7,SAIDPLTAAYEQY
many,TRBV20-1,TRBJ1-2,SARRYPFLYGYT
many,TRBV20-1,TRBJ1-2,SARNREVQSGYGYT
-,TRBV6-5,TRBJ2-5,ASSYSAGTEETQY
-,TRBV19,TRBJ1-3,ASTQDSYYSGNTIY
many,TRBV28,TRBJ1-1,ASSPLLPGGMNTEAF
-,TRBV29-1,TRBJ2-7,SVEDPYGQGRYEQY
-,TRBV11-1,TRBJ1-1,ASSHRPGQGHTEAF
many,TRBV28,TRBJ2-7,ASRPRGRSYEQY
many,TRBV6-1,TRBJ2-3,ASRRTGGTDTQY
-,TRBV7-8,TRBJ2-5,ASSQSNAQETQY
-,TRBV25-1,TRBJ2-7,ASSLLGAGESYEQY
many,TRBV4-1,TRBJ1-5,ASSQGLSGADQPQH
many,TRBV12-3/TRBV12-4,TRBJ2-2,ASSPSGRGGELF
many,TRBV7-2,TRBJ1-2,ASSLDQGADGYT
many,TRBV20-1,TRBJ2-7,SAGDRDSYEQY
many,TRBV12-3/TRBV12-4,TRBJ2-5,ASSLGVYQETQY
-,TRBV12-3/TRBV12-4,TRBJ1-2,ASKASAEPGYGYT
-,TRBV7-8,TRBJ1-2,ASSSGGTGGDYGYT
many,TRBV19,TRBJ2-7,ASSILPGSGSYEQY
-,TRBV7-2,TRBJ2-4,ASSLGGVLDIQY
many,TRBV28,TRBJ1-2,ASSLSGEGIYGYT
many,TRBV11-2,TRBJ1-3,ASSPLRAGNTIY
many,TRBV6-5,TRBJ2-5,ASSYSSPFLGETQY
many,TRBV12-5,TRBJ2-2,ASGLGSTNTGELF
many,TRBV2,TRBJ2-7,ASRGFNSYEQY
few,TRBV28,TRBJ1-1,ASSLLVDTEAF
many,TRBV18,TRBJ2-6,ASLYMGSGANVLT
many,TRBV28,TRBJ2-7,ASSIHLDRGEQY
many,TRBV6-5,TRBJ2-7,ASSYSVEREKYEQY
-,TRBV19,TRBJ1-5,ASSRDNGYSNQPQH
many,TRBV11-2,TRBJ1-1,ASSLVLTEAF
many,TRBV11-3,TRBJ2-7,ARGPGLAGYEQY
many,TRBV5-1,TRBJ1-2,ASSLGMGQNLYGYT
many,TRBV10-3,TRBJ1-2,AIESGGRGDLDGYT
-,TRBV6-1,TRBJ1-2,ASRDEINYGYT